These 10 T cell receptor beta chains originate from one sample sequenced in a study of T cell changes during pregnancy in multiple sclerosis (dated by TCRdb to between 2019 and 2020). The method behind the library was the immunoSEQ multiplex PCR assay. TCRdb holds this immuneACCESS table with in-frame rearrangements only. Some clones are missing; in checked studies, unresolved V genes explain under half, and the rest has no known cause. Counted in this sample were roughly 51,000 clones; 90% to 95% of them appeared once. The ten largest account for roughly 5% of the sample. The sequences come from CD8+ T cells from peripheral blood mononuclear cells, collected before pregnancy. All receptors derive from a female donor with multiple sclerosis, enrolled in a pregnancy study.

This clone was picked up one time. The chain carries TRBV5-1 and TRBJ2-7; 12 positions match TRBD2. Trimming took 3 bases from V and 2 from J; bases not matched to a gene: 6. CDR3 length: 16 residues. Germline-derived CDR1 and CDR2 are SGHRS and YFSETQ. As DNA, the CDR3 is TGCGCCAGCAGCTCGACTAGCGGGAGAGAGGCCTACGAGCAGTACTTC. It translates to CASSSTSGREAYEQYF.

The chain combines TRBV7-9 with TRBJ2-7; perhaps TRBD1 as D (5 bases). V was cut by 5 bases and J by 4 bases, with 12 bases left in between. Per the germline V gene, CDR1 is SEHNR and CDR2 is FQNEAQ (reference sequence). The CDR3 has 13 residues. CDR3 sequence: CASSPQGDYEQYF. The DNA of the CDR3 is TGTGCCAGCAGCCCCCAGGGTGATTACGAGCAGTACTTC.

V gene TRBV7-9 combines with J gene TRBJ2-3; possibly TRBD1 for D (6 bases). Between the trimmed V and J ends, which lost 5 bases and 2 bases, there was a span of 14 bases. Germline CDR1 reads SEHNR; CDR2 reads FQNEAQ (reference sequence). The CDR3 contains 15 residues. In DNA, the CDR3 is TGTGCCAGCAGCACTAGGTGGACAGACACAGATACGCAGTATTTT. This codes for CASSTRWTDTDTQYF.

The rearrangement uses TRBV21-1 and TRBJ2-5; the table names TRBD2, a call not compared with the DNA. TRBV21-1 is a pseudogene. The CDR3 runs to 22 residues. The CDR3 sequence: CASSNRGTPGLAGSTPQETQYF. The CDR3 DNA reads as TGTGCCAGCAGCAATCGTGGGACGCCGGGACTAGCGGGCTCCACACCTCAAGAGACCCAGTACTTC.

The chain joins TRBV19 to TRBJ1-1, with D hard to call. V was pared by 7 bases and J by 1 base, with 10 bases between. The germline V gene has CDR1 LNHDA and CDR2 SQIVND (reference sequence). The CDR3 spans 13 residues. DNA for the CDR3: TGTGCCAGTAATTTTGGGCCGAACACTGAAGCTTTCTTT. It specifies CASNFGPNTEAFF. Full variable domain (missing parts from reference TRBV19 and TRBJ1-1): DGGITQSPKYLFRKEGQNVTLSCEQNLNHDAMYWYRQDPGQGLRLIYYSQIVNDFQKGDIAEGYSVSREKKESFPLTVTSAQKNPTAFYLCASNFGPNTEAFFGQGTRLTVV.

The chain employs TRBV27 and TRBJ1-1, with no clear D. Germline values: CDR1 MNHEY, CDR2 SMNVEV (reference sequence). Trimming took off 2 bases at V and 3 bases at J, with 10 bases between the two ends. This CDR3 spans 14 amino acids. CDR3 sequence reads: CASSLGGPHTEAFF. DNA of the CDR3: TGTGCCAGCAGTTTAGGCGGCCCCCACACTGAAGCTTTCTTT.

The chain has TRBV2 and TRBJ2-1; tentative D call: TRBD2 (7 bases). Per germline, CDR1 SNHLY and CDR2 FYNNEI. V was trimmed by 3 bases and J by 7 bases, leaving 16 bases between them. The CDR3 consists of 15 residues. CDR3 protein: CASSEGAGARNEQFF. DNA for the CDR3: TGTGCCAGCAGTGAGGGGGCGGGAGCGCGGAATGAGCAGTTCTTC.

The V call is TRBV13, the J call TRBJ1-5; 7 bases match TRBD1. The CDR3 is 15 amino acids. Germline values: CDR1 PRHDT, CDR2 FYEKMQ (reference sequence). The V gene end was trimmed by 5 bases and the J gene end by 2 bases; junction bases not matched to a gene: 6. CDR3 in amino acids: CASSQGGAGNQPQHF. DNA for the CDR3: TGTGCCAGCAGCCAAGGGGGCGCGGGCAATCAGCCCCAGCATTTT. Supplemented by reference TRBV13 and TRBJ1-5, the full variable domain reads AAGVIQSPRHLIKEKRETATLKCYPIPRHDTVYWYQQGPGQDPQFLISFYEKMQSDKGSIPDRFSAQQFSDYHSELNMSSLELGDSALYFCASSQGGAGNQPQHFGDGTRLSIL.

This clone was detected once. CDR3 coding DNA: TGTGCCAGCAGGTCGGGACTACACAATGAGCAGTTCTTC. Translation: CASRSGLHNEQFF. The chain uses TRBV5-6 and TRBJ2-1, with TRBD2 identical over 7 bases. This CDR3 is built from 13 residues. Germline V gives CDR1 SGHDT, CDR2 YYEEEE. V was pared by 5 bases and J by 5 bases, with 4 bases of the junction left unmatched.

V usage is TRBV5-1 and J usage is TRBJ2-3; D uncertain. Trimming shortened V by 0 bases and J by 0 bases, and 17 bases separated the two germline ends. CDR1 is SGHRS, CDR2 YFSETQ, per germline. The CDR3 consists of 18 residues. CDR3 sequence: CASSLVSVGAPSTDTQYF. The CDR3 DNA reads TGCGCCAGCAGCTTGGTTTCCGTCGGAGCACCGAGCACAGATACGCAGTATTTT.